The 5 T cell receptor beta chains listed next were all sequenced from one sample in a study of Ad26.COV2.S vaccination and SARS-CoV-2 variants. Produced via immunoSEQ multiplex PCR; TCRdb's table is partial and in-frame only. The sample carries about 400,000 clones, about 89% recorded once. Sample treatment: roughly 19 received Ad26.COV2.S at low or high dose, single or two shots; 5 received placebo; per-sample allocation not given. Material that was analyzed had been drawn on day 63 after the first vaccine or placebo injection. Here the sequenced sample was peripheral blood, taken in a trial of Ad26.COV2.S vaccine versus placebo. These receptors were taken from a person aged 18-65 years who received the Ad26.COV2.S COVID-19 vaccine or a placebo.

This rearrangement joins TRBV7-3 to TRBJ2-5; D not resolved. Trimming removed 6 bases at V and 1 base at J, with 12 bases between. This CDR3 contains 14 residues. Germline assignment: CDR1 SGHTA and CDR2 FQGTGA. The CDR3 reads CASSVPRTQETQYF. Here the CDR3 DNA reads TGTGCCAGCAGTGTTCCGCGGACCCAAGAGACCCAGTACTTC.

The rearrangement links TRBV7-2 to TRBJ2-3, with a tentative D call TRBD2 (6 bases). The V gene's germline CDR1 is SGHTA and CDR2 FQGNSA. V was clipped by 6 bases and J by 0 bases, with 10 bases between them. The CDR3 has 14 amino acids. CDR3 in DNA: TGTGCCAGCAGGAGGGGACTTAGCACAGATACGCAGTATTTT. It translates to CASRRGLSTDTQYF.

J is TRBJ2-3 and V is TRBV5-1; D might be TRBD1 (5 bases). With 1 base removed from V and 2 bases from J, the gap between germline ends came to 17 bases. The germline V gene has CDR1 SGHRS and CDR2 YFSETQ. This CDR3 spans 17 amino acids. The CDR3 DNA is TGCGCCAGCAGCTTGCCCCCAGACAGTCTTTCCACAGATACGCAGTATTTT. Translation: CASSLPPDSLSTDTQYF.

The chain is built from TRBV30 and TRBJ2-4; D is possibly TRBD2 (6 bases). CDR3 size: 15 residues. The germline V gene encodes CDR1 GTSNPN and CDR2 SVGIG (reference sequence). The V gene lost 0 bases and the J gene lost 2 bases, with 11 bases spanning the gap. CDR3 residues: CAWSVGGGTKNIQYF. DNA of the CDR3: TGTGCCTGGAGTGTAGGTGGGGGGACCAAAAACATTCAGTACTTC.

The rearrangement joins TRBV5-1 to TRBJ2-2; either TRBD1 or TRBD2 may supply D (5 bases each). V was shortened by 4 bases and J by 0 bases, with 10 bases between the two germline ends. The CDR3 is made up of 15 amino acids. The germline gives CDR1 SGHRS, CDR2 YFSETQ. CDR3 amino acids: CASSQGTANTGELFF. In nucleotides, the CDR3 is TGCGCCAGCAGCCAAGGGACCGCGAACACCGGGGAGCTGTTTTTT.